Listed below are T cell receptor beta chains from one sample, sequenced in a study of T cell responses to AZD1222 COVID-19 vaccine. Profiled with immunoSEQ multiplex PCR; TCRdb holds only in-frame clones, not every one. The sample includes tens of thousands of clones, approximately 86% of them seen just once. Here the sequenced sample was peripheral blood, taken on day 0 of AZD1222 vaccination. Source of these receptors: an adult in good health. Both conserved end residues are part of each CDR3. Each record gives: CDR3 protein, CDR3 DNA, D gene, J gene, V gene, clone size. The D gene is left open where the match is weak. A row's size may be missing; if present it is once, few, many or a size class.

CDR3aa: CASSWDRGMNTGELFF; CDR3nt: TGTGCCAGCAGCTGGGACAGGGGGATGAACACCGGGGAGCTGTTTTTT; d_gene: TRBD1; j_gene: TRBJ2-2; v_gene: TRBV7-9; abundance: -
CDR3aa: CASSSGGNTGELFF; CDR3nt: TGTGCCAGCAGTAGCGGGGGGAACACCGGGGAGCTGTTTTTT; d_gene: TRBD2; j_gene: TRBJ2-2; v_gene: TRBV6-5; abundance: medium-sized
CDR3aa: CASSLGPRQQETQYF; CDR3nt: TGTGCCAGCAGTTTGGGCCCACGGCAGCAAGAGACCCAGTACTTC; d_gene: -; j_gene: TRBJ2-5; v_gene: TRBV28; abundance: -
CDR3aa: CASSLRGTDSGNTIYF; CDR3nt: TGTGCCAGCAGCTTAAGAGGGACAGACTCTGGAAACACCATATATTTT; d_gene: TRBD1; j_gene: TRBJ1-3; v_gene: TRBV7-9; abundance: -
CDR3aa: CASSPKGPRNKYGNYGYTF; CDR3nt: TGTGCCAGCTCACCAAAGGGACCGAGGAATAAGTACGGTAACTATGGCTACACCTTC; d_gene: -; j_gene: TRBJ1-2; v_gene: TRBV18; abundance: -
CDR3aa: CASSYSAGGNEQFF; CDR3nt: TGTGCCAGCAGTTACTCGGCGGGAGGCAATGAGCAGTTCTTC; d_gene: TRBD2; j_gene: TRBJ2-1; v_gene: TRBV6-5; abundance: once
CDR3aa: CASTRGGFNQPQHF; CDR3nt: TGTGCCTCAACTAGGGGGGGGTTCAATCAGCCCCAGCATTTT; d_gene: -; j_gene: TRBJ1-5; v_gene: TRBV7-2; abundance: once
CDR3aa: CASSVSRDTYEKLFF; CDR3nt: TGTGCCAGCAGCGTCTCCCGAGACACCTATGAAAAACTGTTTTTT; d_gene: -; j_gene: TRBJ1-4; v_gene: TRBV9; abundance: -
CDR3aa: CASSRNTGNTEAFF; CDR3nt: TGCGCCAGCAGCCGGAACACGGGCAACACTGAAGCTTTCTTT; d_gene: -; j_gene: TRBJ1-1; v_gene: TRBV5-1; abundance: -
CDR3aa: CASSLAPGGHGYTF; CDR3nt: TGTGCCAGCAGCTTAGCTCCCGGGGGACATGGCTACACCTTC; d_gene: -; j_gene: TRBJ1-2; v_gene: TRBV11-1; abundance: -
CDR3aa: CASSQDSHRSARNTIYF; CDR3nt: TGTGCCAGCAGCCAAGATAGCCACCGGAGCGCTAGAAACACCATATATTTT; d_gene: -; j_gene: TRBJ1-3; v_gene: TRBV3-1/TRBV3-2; abundance: -
CDR3aa: CASRSGLPTDTQYF; CDR3nt: TGTGCCAGCCGCTCGGGACTACCCACAGATACGCAGTATTTT; d_gene: TRBD2; j_gene: TRBJ2-3; v_gene: TRBV2; abundance: -
CDR3aa: CASSESGVRDQPQHF; CDR3nt: TGTGCCAGCAGTGAATCAGGGGTTCGGGATCAGCCCCAGCATTTT; d_gene: -; j_gene: TRBJ1-5; v_gene: TRBV6-1; abundance: -
CDR3aa: CASSDAGVSSYNEQFF; CDR3nt: TGTGCCAGCAGTGACGCGGGCGTGAGCTCCTACAATGAGCAGTTCTTC; d_gene: -; j_gene: TRBJ2-1; v_gene: TRBV6-4; abundance: -
CDR3aa: CAWSVVSAPQPQHF; CDR3nt: TGTGCCTGGAGTGTAGTAAGTGCCCCCCAGCCCCAGCATTTT; d_gene: -; j_gene: TRBJ1-5; v_gene: TRBV30; abundance: -
CDR3aa: CAWSGTGQVNTEAFF; CDR3nt: TGTGCCTGGAGTGGGACGGGACAGGTAAACACTGAAGCTTTCTTT; d_gene: TRBD1; j_gene: TRBJ1-1; v_gene: TRBV30; abundance: -
CDR3aa: CASSPLAGASTDTQYF; CDR3nt: TGTGCCAGCAGCCCATTAGCGGGGGCTAGCACAGATACGCAGTATTTT; d_gene: TRBD2; j_gene: TRBJ2-3; v_gene: TRBV11-2; abundance: once
CDR3aa: CASSFRADTEAFF; CDR3nt: TGTGCCAGCAGTTTTCGGGCCGACACTGAAGCTTTCTTT; d_gene: -; j_gene: TRBJ1-1; v_gene: TRBV28; abundance: -
CDR3aa: CASSFSGSSEAFF; CDR3nt: TGTGCCAGCAGCTTTTCAGGCAGTTCTGAAGCTTTCTTT; d_gene: -; j_gene: TRBJ1-1; v_gene: TRBV5-5; abundance: once
CDR3aa: CASSHRQGDSPLHF; CDR3nt: TGCGCCAGCAGTCATAGACAGGGCGATTCACCCCTCCACTTT; d_gene: TRBD1; j_gene: TRBJ1-6; v_gene: TRBV4-1; abundance: -
CDR3aa: CASSSYGGQSNTEAFF; CDR3nt: TGCGCCAGCAGCTCCTATGGGGGACAGAGCAACACTGAAGCTTTCTTT; d_gene: TRBD1; j_gene: TRBJ1-1; v_gene: TRBV5-1; abundance: once
CDR3aa: CAWTDSNYGYTF; CDR3nt: TGTGCCTGGACGGACAGTAACTATGGCTACACCTTC; d_gene: -; j_gene: TRBJ1-2; v_gene: TRBV30; abundance: -
CDR3aa: CSAYGQQETQYF; CDR3nt: TGCAGCGCGTACGGACAGCAAGAGACCCAGTACTTC; d_gene: -; j_gene: TRBJ2-5; v_gene: TRBV29-1; abundance: -
CDR3aa: CASSEFPDRFNEKLFF; CDR3nt: TGCGCCAGCAGCGAGTTTCCGGACAGATTCAATGAAAAACTGTTTTTT; d_gene: -; j_gene: TRBJ1-4; v_gene: TRBV5-1; abundance: -
CDR3aa: CASQRGDEQFF; CDR3nt: TGTGCCAGCCAGCGTGGGGATGAGCAGTTCTTC; d_gene: -; j_gene: TRBJ2-1; v_gene: TRBV28; abundance: -
CDR3aa: CASSLPERAEAFF; CDR3nt: TGTGCCAGCAGCTTACCAGAGCGGGCGGAAGCTTTCTTT; d_gene: -; j_gene: TRBJ1-1; v_gene: TRBV7-9; abundance: -
CDR3aa: CASSFPGTASRETQYF; CDR3nt: TGTGCCAGCAGTTTCCCCGGGACCGCGTCTCGGGAGACCCAGTACTTC; d_gene: -; j_gene: TRBJ2-5; v_gene: TRBV28; abundance: -
CDR3aa: CSVDLGTGGDYGYTF; CDR3nt: TGCAGCGTTGACCTAGGGACAGGGGGGGACTATGGCTACACCTTC; d_gene: TRBD1; j_gene: TRBJ1-2; v_gene: TRBV29-1; abundance: -
CDR3aa: CATVSRESPLHF; CDR3nt: TGTGCCACCGTCTCTCGGGAATCACCCCTCCACTTT; d_gene: -; j_gene: TRBJ1-6; v_gene: TRBV24-1; abundance: once
CDR3aa: CSASLSSNTGELFF; CDR3nt: TGCAGTGCTAGTCTCTCCTCGAACACCGGGGAGCTGTTTTTT; d_gene: -; j_gene: TRBJ2-2; v_gene: TRBV20-1; abundance: once
CDR3aa: CASSRTGTGTEAFF; CDR3nt: TGTGCCAGCAGCCGCACAGGGACGGGCACTGAAGCTTTCTTT; d_gene: -; j_gene: TRBJ1-1; v_gene: TRBV6-5; abundance: medium-sized
CDR3aa: CASSLGQFTEAFF; CDR3nt: TGTGCCAGCAGCTTAGGGCAGTTCACTGAAGCTTTCTTT; d_gene: -; j_gene: TRBJ1-1; v_gene: TRBV7-2; abundance: -